This T cell receptor beta chain came from a study of T-cell reconstitution after alpha-beta-depleted transplantation in children (dated by TCRdb to the mid-2010s). At the level of the whole study: Using TCR repertoire profiling, the study quantitatively followed how T-cell immune reconstitution unfolded in children after TCRalphabeta/CD19-depleted allogeneic hematopoietic cell transplantation. The paper as a whole reports these results and caveats: Hyperexpanded clone frequencies declined over subsequent months; after one year, T-cell counts and TCRbeta diversity were mostly attributed to newly produced T cells. The apparently early recovery of alphabetaT-cell counts about two months after transplant reportedly depended on only several hundred rapidly expanded clones that came from non-depleted graft cells. In some patients, high TCRbeta diversity at day 60 was attributed to recipient T cells and intrathymic progenitors that had survived conditioning.

Reading the label with the study, this specimen's treatment or condition is: allogeneic hematopoietic cell transplantation with graft depleted of TCRalphabeta T cells and CD19 B cells. The transplant recipients were children given TCRalphabeta/CD19-depleted allogeneic hematopoietic cell grafts. This clonotype occurred many times. Its antigen is still unknown. Base qualities are not at hand, and no much larger clone is one base apart. The method behind the library was PCR. Sequenced on an Illumina HiSeq 2500. TCR library preparation used molecular barcoding, with unique molecular identifiers applied to normalize quantification of the TCRbeta repertoire. Using fastp trimming at Q25 and MiXCR clonotype assembly, TCRdb reanalyzed the public sequencing data and kept in-frame beta chains. Entries that share a CDR3 protein sequence are merged under the most common genes and DNA. The table for this sample lists approximately 520,000 distinct CDR3 sequences; 9.5% to 12% of them were counted only once. Jointly, the top ten make up about 15% of the sample.

Relative to germline, V is 5 bases shorter and J is 6 bases shorter, with 10 bases between their ends. Sequences MDHEN (CDR1) and SYDVKM (CDR2) are obtained from the germline V gene. The CDR3 runs 13 amino acids, cysteine and phenylalanine included. Only the CDR3 part of the read is kept: 39 bases, read in frame from the first base. The specimen was PBMCs, mostly from graft donor cells, collected 180 days after TCRalphabeta/CD19-depleted stem cell transplant. This sequence uses TRBV28 and TRBJ2-2, with the D gene call left open. The sequence derives from a female patient between 2 and 15 years old who had a stem cell transplant for aplastic anemia, so the T cells may come from the graft donor. The CDR3 region reads CASSPRVAGELFF. The DNA sequence is TGTGCCAGCAGTCCTAGAGTTGCCGGGGAGCTGTTTTTT. Here the CDR3 is joined to the reference TRBV28 and TRBJ2-2 genes, and the full variable domain is: DVKVTQSSRYLVKRTGEKVFLECVQDMDHENMFWYRQDPGLGLRLIYFSYDVKMKEKGDIPEGYSVSREKKERFSLILESASTNQTSMYLCASSPRVAGELFFGEGSRLTVL.